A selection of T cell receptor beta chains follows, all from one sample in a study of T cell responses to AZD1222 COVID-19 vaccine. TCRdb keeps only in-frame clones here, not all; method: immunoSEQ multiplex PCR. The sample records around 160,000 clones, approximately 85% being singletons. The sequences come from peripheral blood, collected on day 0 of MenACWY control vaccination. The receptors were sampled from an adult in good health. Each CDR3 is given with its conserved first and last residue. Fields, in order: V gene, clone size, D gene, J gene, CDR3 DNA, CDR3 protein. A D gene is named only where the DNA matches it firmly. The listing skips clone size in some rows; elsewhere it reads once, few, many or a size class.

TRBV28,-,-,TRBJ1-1,TGTGCCAGCAGGGTTAAATGGACAGCTACGAACACTGAAGCTTTCTTT,CASRVKWTATNTEAFF
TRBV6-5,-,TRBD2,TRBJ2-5,TGTGCCAGCAGCGCCCGGCGGGGGGGCATTGAGACCCAGTACTTC,CASSARRGGIETQYF
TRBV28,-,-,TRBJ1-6,TGTGCCAGCAGGGAAACCGATTCACCCCTCCACTTT,CASRETDSPLHF
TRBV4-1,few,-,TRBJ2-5,TGCGCCAGCAGCCCCGGTACGCTAGAGACCCAGTACTTC,CASSPGTLETQYF
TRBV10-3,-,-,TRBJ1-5,TGTGCCATCGGCCGATCAGAGAATCAGCCCCAGCATTTT,CAIGRSENQPQHF
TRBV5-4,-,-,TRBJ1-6,TGTGCCAGCAGCGTCCGGGACCTTATTAATTCACCCCTCCACTTT,CASSVRDLINSPLHF
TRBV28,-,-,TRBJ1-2,TGTGCCAGCAGTCCTACAGCGACCTATGGCTACACCTTC,CASSPTATYGYTF
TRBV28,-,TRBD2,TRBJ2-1,TGTGCCAGCAGCCCTGCTAGCGGGGGTTACCTTTACAATGAGCAGTTCTTC,CASSPASGGYLYNEQFF
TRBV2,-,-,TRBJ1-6,TGTGCCAGCATCGGAGCGGGGGATTCACCCCTCCACTTT,CASIGAGDSPLHF
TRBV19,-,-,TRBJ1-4,TGTGCCAGTAGTATAGCCATGGACAGAAAACCGGAAAAACTGTTTTTT,CASSIAMDRKPEKLFF
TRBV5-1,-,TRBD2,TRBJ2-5,TGCGCCAGCAGCTTGGTAGCCAGCGGGGGGGCAGTAGGAAAGACCCAGTACTTC,CASSLVASGGAVGKTQYF
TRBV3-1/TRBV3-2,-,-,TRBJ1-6,TGTGCCAGCAGCTCCGGGGGTTATAATTCACCCCTCCACTTT,CASSSGGYNSPLHF
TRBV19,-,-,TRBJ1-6,TGTGCCAGTAGTATAGCACAGGGAGGCAATTCACCCCTCCACTTT,CASSIAQGGNSPLHF
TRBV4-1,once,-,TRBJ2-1,TGCGCCAGCAGCCAAGTCCCCAGCGGGCGACTTTACAATGAGCAGTTCTTC,CASSQVPSGRLYNEQFF
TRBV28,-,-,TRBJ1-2,TGTGCCAGCAGCTTGGAATCTGGCTACACCTTC,CASSLESGYTF
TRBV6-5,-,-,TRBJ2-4,TGTGCCAGCATACGGGCAGGAGATAAAAACATTCAGTACTTC,CASIRAGDKNIQYF
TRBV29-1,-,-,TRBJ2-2,TGCAGCGTTGAAGTGTCAAACACCGGGGAGCTGTTTTTT,CSVEVSNTGELFF
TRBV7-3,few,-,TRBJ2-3,TGTGCCAGCAGCCCCGGACCAAACGATACGCAGTATTTT,CASSPGPNDTQYF
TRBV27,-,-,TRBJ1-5,TGTGCCAGCAGTTTATCCGGTCGGGCACAAGAGCCCCAGCATTTT,CASSLSGRAQEPQHF
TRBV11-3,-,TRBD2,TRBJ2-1,TGTGCCAGCAGCTTAGGAGGTAGCGGGATCGATGAGCAGTTCTTC,CASSLGGSGIDEQFF
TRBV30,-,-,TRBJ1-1,TGTGCCTGGAGTGTACACACAGGGACCACTGAAGCTTTCTTT,CAWSVHTGTTEAFF
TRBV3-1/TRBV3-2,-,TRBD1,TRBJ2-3,TGTGCCAGCAGCCAAGTGCCAGGGGGCCTCACAGATACGCAGTATTTT,CASSQVPGGLTDTQYF
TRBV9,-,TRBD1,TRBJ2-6,TGTGCCAGCAGCGTGGGGACAGCCGGCTCTGGGGCCAACGTCCTGACTTTC,CASSVGTAGSGANVLTF
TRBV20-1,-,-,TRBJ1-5,TGCAGTGCTAGTTTAGGGCGAGATCAGCCCCAGCATTTT,CSASLGRDQPQHF